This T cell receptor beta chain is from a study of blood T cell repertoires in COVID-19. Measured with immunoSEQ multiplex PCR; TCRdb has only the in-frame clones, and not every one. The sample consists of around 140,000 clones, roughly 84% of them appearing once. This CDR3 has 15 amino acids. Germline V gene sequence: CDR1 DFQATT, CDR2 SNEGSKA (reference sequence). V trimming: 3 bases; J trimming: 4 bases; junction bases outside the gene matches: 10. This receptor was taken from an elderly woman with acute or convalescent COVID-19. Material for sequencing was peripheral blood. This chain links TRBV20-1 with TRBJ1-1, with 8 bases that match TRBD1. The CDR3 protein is CSASPLSTGVTEAFF. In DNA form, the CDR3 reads TGCAGTGCTAGTCCCCTTTCGACAGGGGTCACTGAAGCTTTCTTT.